This T cell receptor (beta chain) was sequenced in a study of T-cell reconstitution after alpha-beta-depleted transplantation in children. This CDR3 is 14 amino acids long. Germline assignment: CDR1 GTSNPN and CDR2 SVGIG (reference sequence). Trimming took 4 bases from V and 4 from J, leaving 14 bases between them. Only a few counts were recorded for this clonotype. TCRbeta library construction was performed incorporating unique molecular identifiers. TCRdb independently ran MiXCR on the PCR reads; one entry per CDR3 protein. The table has 800,000 to 1,000,000 distinct CDR3 sequences, about 31% seen once.

This chain connects TRBV30 to TRBJ2-1, with D unresolved. Here the sequenced sample was PBMCs, mostly from graft donor cells, taken 360 days after TCRalphabeta/CD19-depleted stem cell transplant. The sequence was collected from a boy less than two years old who had a stem cell transplant for SCID, so the T cells may come from the graft donor. This CDR3 reads CAWTQPSGYNEQFF. The CDR3 DNA follows: TGTGCCTGGACCCAGCCCTCCGGATACAATGAGCAGTTCTTC.